This T cell receptor (beta chain) was obtained from a study of blood T cell repertoires in COVID-19. Study in general: The United States, Italy and Spain were the sources of the acute and convalescent COVID-19 samples.

As processed by the authors: Using reference gene primer amplification, nucleated cell counts were estimated. Libraries were prepared by immunoSEQ multiplex PCR; TCRdb keeps only in-frame clonotypes and omits some of them. V, J and clone size were drawn from that table, and D and trimming were deduced from the DNA. This sample has 200,000 to 300,000 clones, with about 87% found just once. CDR1 and CDR2 (germline): DFQATT, SNEGSKA (reference sequence). The CDR3 runs to 10 residues. V lost 7 bases and J 7 bases, leaving 10 bases between the germline ends. This chain uses TRBV20-1 with TRBJ1-2, with a possible D match to TRBD1 (5 bases). The source is a woman aged 35 to 49 with acute or convalescent COVID-19. Sequencing used peripheral blood. The CDR3 sequence: CSVGGGGYTF. The DNA for the CDR3 is TGCAGTGTGGGGGGAGGTGGCTACACCTTC.